The 26 T cell receptor beta chains below all came from one sample that was sequenced in a study of T cell repertoires in cytomegalovirus infection. MiXCR, applied by TCRdb to the reads, yields one record per CDR3 protein. The table records around 120,000 distinct CDR3 sequences, almost 9% of them present only once. Sequenced sample: PBMCs. Source of these receptors: a human donor in good health (CMV status not recorded). Some clones in this sample may be carry-over from other donors' samples.

This clonotype was seen repeatedly, ten times or more. The chain employs TRBV12-3 or TRBV12-4 and TRBJ1-1, with unresolved D. V lost 3 bases, J lost 2 bases, and 7 bases lay in between. This CDR3 has 13 residues. CDR3 region: CASSFGENTEAFF. CDR3 nucleotides: TGTGCCAGCAGTTTCGGGGAAAACACTGAAGCTTTCTTT.

In this sample, this clonotype turned up many times. The V call is TRBV28, the J call TRBJ1-1, with TRBD1 identical over 8 bases. Germline V gene lookup returns CDR1 MDHEN and CDR2 SYDVKM. J lost 5 bases, V lost 4 bases, and 6 bases had no gene match. CDR3 length: 14 amino acids. CDR3 DNA sequence: TGTGCCAGCAGTTCGTCAGGGGGCTTGACTGAAGCTTTCTTT. Translated, it gives CASSSSGGLTEAFF. The variable domain in full, with the rest retrieved from reference TRBV28 and TRBJ1-1, is DVKVTQSSRYLVKRTGEKVFLECVQDMDHENMFWYRQDPGLGLRLIYFSYDVKMKEKGDIPEGYSVSREKKERFSLILESASTNQTSMYLCASSSSGGLTEAFFGQGTRLTVV.

This clonotype was detected many times. The V call is TRBV7-2, the J call TRBJ2-5; D may correspond to TRBD1 or TRBD2 (5 bases each). CDR1 and CDR2 from the germline V gene are SGHTA and FQGNSA. Deletions cut 3 bases from V and 7 bases from J, with 12 bases between. The CDR3 totals 13 residues. The DNA of the CDR3 is TGTGCCAGCAGCTTGTCGGGACGGGGGACCCAGTACTTC. As protein: CASSLSGRGTQYF.

In this sample, this clonotype turned up many times. The chain couples TRBV15 to TRBJ1-1; D remains ambiguous. The CDR3 has 12 residues. Trimming removed 3 bases at V and 2 bases at J, with 4 bases between. In germline, CDR1 is LNHNV, CDR2 YYDKDF (reference sequence). CDR3 sequence: CATSRVNTEAFF. For the CDR3, the DNA is TGTGCCACCAGCAGGGTTAACACTGAAGCTTTCTTT.

This clonotype was recorded at least ten times. The chain uses TRBV28 and TRBJ2-1; no clear D. The CDR3 spans 15 residues. CDR1 is MDHEN and CDR2 is SYDVKM in the germline V gene. Trimming shortened V by 6 bases and J by 6 bases, and 18 bases separated the two germline ends. For the CDR3, the DNA is TGTGCCAGCAGCCCGGACGCCGACGGCCGCAATGAGCAGTTCTTC. Its translation is CASSPDADGRNEQFF.

The chain links TRBV7-9 to TRBJ2-3; 9 bases agree with TRBD2. The CDR3 has 15 amino acids. Per germline, CDR1 SEHNR and CDR2 FQNEAQ (reference sequence). Trimming took 5 bases from V and 4 from J; bases not matched to a gene: 7. The CDR3 nucleotides read TGTGCCAGCAGCCCACAGCGGGGGGAGTCAGATACGCAGTATTTT. Encoded protein: CASSPQRGESDTQYF.

In its sample, this clonotype was seen many times. The chain carries TRBV14 and TRBJ1-3; D not certain. CDR3 length: 17 residues. The V end was cut by 0 bases, the J end by 2 bases, with 14 bases between. The germline V gene has CDR1 SGHDN and CDR2 FVKESK. CDR3 residues: CASSQDRLGRTGNTIYF. Written as DNA, the CDR3 is TGTGCCAGCAGCCAAGATCGGTTGGGCCGGACTGGAAACACCATATATTTT.

This clonotype showed up many times. The rearrangement links TRBV30 to TRBJ2-6; D is unclear. The germline V gene has CDR1 GTSNPN and CDR2 SVGIG (reference sequence). This CDR3 has 19 amino acids. V shed 0 bases and J shed 0 bases, with 18 bases lying between them. The CDR3 loop is CAWSVRRPLGASGANVLTF. DNA for the CDR3: TGTGCCTGGAGTGTACGTCGCCCCCTAGGAGCCTCTGGGGCCAACGTCCTGACTTTC.

This clonotype was recorded at least ten times. The chain has TRBV4-1 and TRBJ2-1, with TRBD1 identical over 9 bases. V dropped 4 bases and J dropped 6; count of bases not matched to a gene: 13. The CDR3 runs to 17 residues. From germline, CDR1 is MGHRA and CDR2 YSYEKL. In nucleotides, the CDR3 is TGCGCCAGCAGCCGCGTAGTCGCACAGGGGGCACTCAATGAGCAGTTCTTC. Protein sequence: CASSRVVAQGALNEQFF.

This clonotype was counted at least ten times. One end of the junction fails to match germline, which may point to a read error. This chain links TRBV7-2 with TRBJ2-1; 13 positions agree with TRBD2. Germline loops: CDR1 SGHTA, CDR2 FQGNSA. CDR3 length: 12 residues. Here the CDR3 reads CASSQTTSGGAF. In nucleotides, the CDR3 is TGTGCCAGCAGCCAAACAACTAGCGGGGGGGCCTTC.

The sample holds a few counts of this clonotype. The V gene is TRBV28, the J gene TRBJ2-1, with 11 positions matching TRBD1. The CDR3 sequence is 15 residues long. CDR1 and CDR2 from the germline V gene are MDHEN and SYDVKM. The V and J ends lost 6 bases and 5 bases, in that order; junction bases with no gene match: 6. The CDR3 region has the DNA TGTGCCAGCAGATCTGGACAGGGGGCGAACAATGAGCAGTTCTTC. Translated, it gives CASRSGQGANNEQFF.

About this clonotype itself: Possible read error: a much larger clone is one base away. A read error is likely, as this CDR3 ends without the conserved phenylalanine or tryptophan. The chain carries TRBV5-6 and TRBJ1-1, with 7 bases lining up with TRBD1. The CDR3 extends over 16 amino acids. Looked up from germline, CDR1 is SGHDT and CDR2 is YYEEEE. V gave up 4 bases and J gave up 0 bases; unmatched junction bases: 9. Here the CDR3 reads CASSGMGQNMNTEAFS. In DNA form, the CDR3 reads TGTGCCAGCAGCGGTATGGGACAGAATATGAACACTGAAGCTTTCTCT.

In its sample, this clonotype was seen many times. The chain combines TRBV7-9 with TRBJ2-6; D gene unclear. Per the germline V gene, CDR1 is SEHNR and CDR2 is FQNEAQ (reference sequence). The CDR3 is made up of 13 amino acids. Trimming removed 5 bases from V and 6 bases from J, with 8 bases in between. CDR3 loop: CASSAAVANVLTF. CDR3 in DNA: TGTGCCAGCAGCGCCGCGGTGGCCAACGTCCTGACTTTC. The whole variable domain, filled in from reference TRBV7-9 and TRBJ2-6, reads DTGVSQNPRHKITKRGQNVTFRCDPISEHNRLYWYRQTLGQGPEFLTYFQNEAQLEKSRLLSDRFSAERPKGSFSTLEIQRTEQGDSAMYLCASSAAVANVLTFGAGSRLTVL.

This clonotype was seen many times. This chain uses TRBV12-5 with TRBJ2-1; no definite D call. Germline V lookup: CDR1 LGHNT, CDR2 FRNRAP. This CDR3 contains 13 residues. V lost 2 bases and J 7 bases, leaving 9 bases between the germline ends. The CDR3 nucleotides read TGTGCTAGTGGTTTGATCTCTAGGAATGAGCAGTTCTTC. Translation gives CASGLISRNEQFF.

In this sample, this clonotype turned up many times. This rearrangement joins TRBV7-2 to TRBJ2-3; D is uncertain. The germline CDR1 and CDR2 sequences are SGHTA and FQGNSA. V was pared by 5 bases and J by 10 bases, with 13 bases between. This CDR3 comprises 12 residues. The CDR3 sequence is CASSESAVAQYF. CDR3 bases: TGTGCCAGCAGCGAGTCCGCAGTTGCGCAGTATTTT.

This clonotype was observed at least ten times. CDR3 nucleotides: TGCAGTGCTACGATCCTGAACACTGAAGCTTTCTTT. Its protein is CSATILNTEAFF. The chain carries TRBV20-1 and TRBJ1-1; D call uncertain. The CDR3 contains 12 residues. Germline V gene sequence: CDR1 DFQATT, CDR2 SNEGSKA (reference sequence). With 4 bases removed from V and 0 bases from J, the gap between germline ends came to 6 bases.

This clonotype was detected many times. The gene calls are TRBV28 and TRBJ1-2; D is undetermined. V was trimmed by 2 bases and J by 6 bases, leaving 16 bases between them. In germline, CDR1 is MDHEN, CDR2 SYDVKM. This CDR3 region has 15 residues. The CDR3 region has the DNA TGTGCCAGCAGTTTAGTCGGACTCCGCACGGATGGCTACACCTTC. Translated, it gives CASSLVGLRTDGYTF.

This clonotype was recorded many times. The V and J genes are TRBV7-2 and TRBJ1-2, with a weak D call TRBD1 (5 bases). The CDR3 spans 14 residues. CDR1 is SGHTA and CDR2 is FQGNSA in the germline V gene. The V end lost 8 bases, the J end lost 4 bases, and 17 bases lay between the germline ends. CDR3 nucleotide sequence: TGTGCCAGCGATCCCGCAGGGACGATCTATGGCTACACCTTC. Amino acids: CASDPAGTIYGYTF.

This clonotype came up a few times. This rearrangement joins TRBV12-3 or TRBV12-4 to TRBJ2-2, with TRBD1 identical over 8 bases. This CDR3 has 16 amino acids. The ends lost 0 bases at V and 0 bases at J; junction bases unmatched: 0. For the CDR3, the DNA is TGTGCCAGCAGTTTAGCGGGACAGGCGAACACCGGGGAGCTGTTTTTT. This encodes CASSLAGQANTGELFF.

The sample holds many counts of this clonotype. The chain recombines TRBV28 with TRBJ1-1; TRBD1 matches 7 bases. The CDR3 has 14 residues. Germline V lookup: CDR1 MDHEN, CDR2 SYDVKM. Unmatched junction bases numbered 13, after V lost 11 bases and J lost 4 bases. CDR3 nucleotide sequence: TGTGCCTACAAGGGGGCAATGGGCACCACTGAAGCTTTCTTT. Its translation is CAYKGAMGTTEAFF.

In its sample, this clonotype was seen many times. This sequence joins TRBV7-3 and TRBJ2-2; D call uncertain. The CDR3 spans 16 residues. The V and J ends lost 1 base and 0 bases respectively, with 9 bases between them. Germline CDR1 reads SGHTA; CDR2 reads FQGTGA. The CDR3 sequence is CASSLSPLSNTGELFF. Here the CDR3 DNA reads TGTGCCAGCAGCTTAAGTCCCCTTTCGAACACCGGGGAGCTGTTTTTT.

This clonotype was seen ten or more times. The CDR3 protein is CASSTQPGQGYYEQYF. DNA of the CDR3: TGTGCCAGCAGCACCCAGCCGGGACAGGGGTACTACGAGCAGTACTTC. The chain joins TRBV3-1 to TRBJ2-7; 10 bases are shared with TRBD1. The CDR3 has 16 residues. The V and J ends lost 5 bases and 3 bases, in that order; junction bases with no gene match: 10. CDR1 LGHDT and CDR2 YNNKEL come from the germline V gene (reference sequence).

There are many counts of this clonotype. The chain is built from TRBV2 and TRBJ1-5, with D tentatively TRBD1 (5 bases). CDR1 and CDR2 from the germline V gene are SNHLY and FYNNEI. V was shortened by 6 bases and J by 3 bases, with 15 bases between the two germline ends. This CDR3 spans 15 amino acids. The CDR3 is CASRMGPPANQPQHF. The CDR3, as DNA: TGTGCCAGCAGGATGGGACCTCCGGCCAATCAGCCCCAGCATTTT.

This clonotype was detected a few times. The chain combines TRBV29-1 with TRBJ1-1; D unclear. From germline, CDR1 is SQVTM and CDR2 ANQGSEA. V lost 4 bases, J lost 5 bases, and 14 bases lay in between. The CDR3 runs 13 residues. CDR3 sequence reads: CSVAGQPGTEAFF. The DNA for the CDR3 is TGCAGCGTTGCGGGCCAACCTGGGACTGAAGCTTTCTTT.

This clonotype came up many times. This chain connects TRBV10-3 to TRBJ2-3, with D possibly being TRBD1 (6 bases). This CDR3 spans 13 amino acids. Trimming took 7 bases from V and 6 from J, leaving 14 bases between them. Germline V gives CDR1 ENHRY, CDR2 SYGVKD. The CDR3 nucleotides read TGTGCCATCACTCCTGGGGGCGTCGATACGCAGTATTTT. Translation gives CAITPGGVDTQYF.

This clonotype was observed at least ten times. The chain recombines TRBV25-1 with TRBJ1-6, with D hard to call. The CDR3 extends over 15 amino acids. Germline CDR1 MGHDK, CDR2 SYGVNS. The V end was cut by 5 bases, the J end by 0 bases, with 8 bases between. CDR3 in DNA: TGTGCCAGCAGTCCCCGGAGCTCCTATAATTCACCCCTCCACTTT. Its protein is CASSPRSSYNSPLHF.